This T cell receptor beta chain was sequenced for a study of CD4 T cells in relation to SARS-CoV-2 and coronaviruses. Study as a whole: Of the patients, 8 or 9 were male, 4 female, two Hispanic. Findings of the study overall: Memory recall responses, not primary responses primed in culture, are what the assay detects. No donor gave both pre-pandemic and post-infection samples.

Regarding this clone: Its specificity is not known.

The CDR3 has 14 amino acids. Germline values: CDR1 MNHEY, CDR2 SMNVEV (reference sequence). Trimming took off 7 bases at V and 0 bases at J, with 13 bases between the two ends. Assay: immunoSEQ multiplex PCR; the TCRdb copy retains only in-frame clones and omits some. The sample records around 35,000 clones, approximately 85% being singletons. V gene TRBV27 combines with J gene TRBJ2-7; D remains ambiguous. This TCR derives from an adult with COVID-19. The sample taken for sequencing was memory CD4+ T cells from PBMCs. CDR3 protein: CASNTRLGSYEQYF. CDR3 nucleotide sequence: TGTGCCAGCAATACGCGCCTGGGCTCCTACGAGCAGTACTTC.